The 2 T cell receptor delta chains below were found in one sample sequenced in a study of γδ T cells in repeated Plasmodium falciparum infection. TCRdb re-called clones from the multiplex PCR reads using CATT. The table shows about 93,000 delta-chain clones, with approximately 0.96% occurring only once. Vgamma9/Vdelta2+ and Vdelta2-negative gammadelta T cells were flow-sorted from PBMC for bulk sequencing. Sequenced: gamma-delta T cells from blood. These receptors were taken from a pool of human donors (malaria-infected and uninfected, not separated).

Comment on this clone: The translation of this DNA and the TCRdb protein of a much larger clone differ at residue 15, probably owing to a read error; the protein shown here is translated from the DNA. In nucleotides, the CDR3 is TGTGCTCTTGGGGAACCTCCGTACTGGGGGATACGCACCGATACACTCATCTTT. The encoded protein is CALGEPPYWGIRTDTLIF. J is TRDJ1 and V is TRDV1; 13 bases fit TRDD3. This CDR3 has 18 residues. Germline loops: CDR1 TSWWSYY, CDR2 QGS.

This clone occurred many times. The TCRdb protein comes from a much larger clone and disagrees with this DNA's translation at residue 8, likely due to a read error; the protein given here is derived from the DNA. The chain combines TRDV2 with TRDJ1; the match to TRDD3 covers 7 bases. The J gene was not available in TCRdb and was assigned here by matching the DNA to germline segments. V shed 1 base, J shed 6 bases, and the junction held 7 bases outside the gene matches. The CDR3 contains 14 residues. Germline V gene data show CDR1 as GEAIGNYY and CDR2 as EKD. For the CDR3, the DNA is TGTGCCTGTGACACAATGGGGGAGACGCATAAACTCATCTTT. It specifies CACDTMGETHKLIF.